These 28 T cell receptor beta chains share one sample of origin, sequenced in a study of cytomegalovirus exposure and HLA in healthy donors. Researchers ran the PCR with 60 Vbeta and 13 Jbeta primers. Sequencing was performed with immunoSEQ multiplex PCR; in TCRdb, only in-frame clones are kept and a portion is missing. The profile shows about 170,000 clones, 79% of them singletons. The specimen was PBMCs. The receptors come from a woman aged 50 to 60 in good health and CMV-seronegative.

The chain has TRBV4-3 and TRBJ2-3; D is unclear. V was clipped by 1 base and J by 4 bases, with 15 bases between them. The CDR3 totals 16 residues. Germline V CDR1 and CDR2: LGHNA, YSLEER. As DNA, the CDR3 is TGCGCCAGCAGCCAAGGACACCAAGCCGGCCCAGATACGCAGTATTTT. Translated, it gives CASSQGHQAGPDTQYF.

Here the CDR3 DNA reads TGTGCCAGCAGCCACTCCCGGGTGACCAACACAGATACGCAGTATTTT. Protein: CASSHSRVTNTDTQYF. The J gene is TRBJ2-3, the V gene TRBV7-2; D call uncertain. The CDR3 has 16 amino acids. With 5 bases removed from V and 2 bases from J, the gap between germline ends came to 17 bases. CDR1 and CDR2 (germline): SGHTA, FQGNSA.

The CDR3: CASSLVQGPNYGYTF. The CDR3 bases are TGTGCCAGCAGCTTAGTACAGGGCCCCAACTATGGCTACACCTTC. The V and J genes are TRBV7-8 and TRBJ1-2; a weak D match, TRBD1 (6 bases). This CDR3 has 15 amino acids. CDR1 and CDR2 (germline): SGHVS, FQNEAQ. Trimming took 1 base from V and 2 from J, leaving 11 bases between them.

The chain recombines TRBV7-9 with TRBJ2-7; maybe TRBD2 (7 bases). This CDR3 has 15 residues. In germline, CDR1 is SEHNR, CDR2 FQNEAQ (reference sequence). Trimming removed 5 bases at V and 2 bases at J, with 16 bases between. CDR3 in amino acids: CASSPRGAGAYEQYF. DNA of the CDR3: TGTGCCAGCAGCCCTCGGGGGGCTGGGGCCTACGAGCAGTACTTC.

The chain employs TRBV5-1 and TRBJ1-2; the D gene is possibly TRBD1 (6 bases). The CDR3 length is 18 residues. From germline, CDR1 is SGHRS and CDR2 YFSETQ. Trimming cost V 2 bases and J 6 bases, with 26 bases left between them. The CDR3 is CASSFRLYPQGQGNGYTF. The CDR3 DNA reads as TGCGCCAGCAGCTTCCGCCTTTACCCACAAGGGCAGGGGAATGGCTACACCTTC.

On this clone: Within the sample, other DNA sequences also encode this same CDR3. The CDR3 spells CAISESADLNTEAFF. The CDR3 bases are TGTGCCATCAGTGAGTCTGCAGACTTGAACACTGAAGCTTTCTTT. V is TRBV10-3 and J is TRBJ1-1; D not certain. The germline CDR1 and CDR2 sequences are ENHRY and SYGVKD. This CDR3 has 15 amino acids. Trimming took 0 bases from V and 0 from J, leaving 8 bases between them.

The rearrangement joins TRBV19 to TRBJ2-3; D might be TRBD1 (6 bases). The V and J ends lost 5 bases and 0 bases respectively, with 9 bases between them. CDR1 and CDR2 (germline): LNHDA, SQIVND (reference sequence). The CDR3 length is 14 residues. CDR3 DNA: TGTGCCAGTAGTTTGGGACATAGCACAGATACGCAGTATTTT. Protein: CASSLGHSTDTQYF.

J is TRBJ2-1 and V is TRBV6-4; TRBD1 agrees at 7 bases. The CDR3 extends over 16 amino acids. Per the germline V gene, CDR1 is MRHNA and CDR2 is SNTAGT. J gave up 7 bases and V 0 bases, and 9 bases lay outside the gene matches. The DNA for the CDR3 is TGTGCCAGCAGTGACTCTTTCAGAGGGGACAGAAATGAGCAGTTCTTC. Translating gives CASSDSFRGDRNEQFF.

CDR3 in amino acids: CASRGQGSDTQYF. CDR3 DNA: TGTGCCAGCAGGGGACAGGGGTCTGATACGCAGTATTTT. The V call is TRBV27, the J call TRBJ2-3, with 10 nucleotides matching TRBD1. Germline-derived CDR1 and CDR2 are MNHEY and SMNVEV (reference sequence). Germline trimming cut 6 bases from V and 6 bases from J; bases unmatched to any gene: 3. The CDR3 has 13 residues.

The CDR3 loop is CASSVEVGSFGNEQFF. CDR3 in DNA: TGTGCCAGCAGCGTAGAGGTGGGCTCTTTTGGGAATGAGCAGTTCTTC. The chain couples TRBV9 to TRBJ2-1; D gene ambiguous. CDR3 size: 16 residues. Germline-derived CDR1 and CDR2 are SGDLS and YYNGEE. V lost 0 bases to trimming and J lost 7 bases, with 17 bases between them.

The chain is built from TRBV6-5 and TRBJ2-1; 10 bases map to TRBD2. The CDR3 loop spans 14 amino acids. J gave up 9 bases and V 7 bases, and 9 bases lay outside the gene matches. Germline CDR1 reads MNHEY; CDR2 reads SVGAGI. The CDR3 coding sequence is TGTGCCAGCACCCTAGCGGGAGCGGTTGGTGAGCAGTTCTTC. Translated, it gives CASTLAGAVGEQFF.

V and J are TRBV5-6 and TRBJ2-5, with 12 nucleotides matching TRBD1. This CDR3 contains 16 residues. Germline V gene data show CDR1 as SGHDT and CDR2 as YYEEEE. Losses at the gene ends were 4 bases for V and 5 bases for J; bases not matched to a gene: 9. CDR3 region: CASSLPGTGGLETQYF. The CDR3 bases are TGTGCCAGCAGCCTCCCAGGGACAGGGGGCTTGGAGACCCAGTACTTC.

J is TRBJ2-2 and V is TRBV19, with a possible D match to TRBD1 (7 bases). The CDR3 extends over 14 amino acids. V lost 0 bases and J lost 6, with 8 bases in between. CDR1 and CDR2 (germline): LNHDA, SQIVND (reference sequence). CDR3 sequence reads: CASSIDRGAGELFF. The CDR3 DNA reads as TGTGCCAGTAGTATAGACAGGGGGGCCGGGGAGCTGTTTTTT.

The rearrangement uses TRBV10-2 and TRBJ2-2; D unclear. The CDR3 contains 13 residues. The germline CDR1 and CDR2 sequences are WSHSY and SAAADI. With 5 bases removed from V and 4 bases from J, the gap between germline ends came to 8 bases. This CDR3 reads CASSLYPTGELFF. The CDR3 DNA follows: TGCGCCAGCAGTCTCTACCCCACCGGGGAGCTGTTTTTT.

This rearrangement joins TRBV5-4 to TRBJ1-2; no firm D call. Trimming removed 1 base from V and 2 bases from J, with 6 bases in between. This CDR3 comprises 13 residues. Germline lookup yields CDR1 SGHNT and CDR2 YYREEE (reference sequence). CDR3 loop: CASSLPVNYGYTF. In DNA form, the CDR3 reads TGTGCCAGCAGCTTGCCGGTAAACTATGGCTACACCTTC.

This chain connects TRBV7-8 to TRBJ2-3; 15 nucleotides align to TRBD2. CDR3 length equals 18 residues. With V trimmed by 8 bases and J by 2 bases, 11 bases remained unmatched. Germline V gene data show CDR1 as SGHVS and CDR2 as FQNEAQ. CDR3 DNA: TGTGCCAGCGGGGTTCCGGGACTAGCGGGAGGCCCCACAGATACGCAGTATTTT. Its protein is CASGVPGLAGGPTDTQYF.

The DNA of the CDR3 is TGTGCCAGCAATCCCACCGGGACAGGTGACAATGAGCAGTTCTTC. Protein sequence: CASNPTGTGDNEQFF. This chain connects TRBV6-5 to TRBJ2-1; 8 bases map to TRBD1. This CDR3 has 15 amino acids. V was clipped by 7 bases and J by 5 bases; unmatched bases: 10. The germline V gene encodes CDR1 MNHEY and CDR2 SVGAGI.

The chain couples TRBV15 to TRBJ2-7; the D gene is possibly TRBD2 (5 bases). The CDR3 sequence is 18 residues long. The V and J ends lost 3 bases and 1 base respectively, with 22 bases between them. Per the germline V gene, CDR1 is LNHNV and CDR2 is YYDKDF (reference sequence). CDR3: CATSRSSVWSGRSYEQYF. In DNA form, the CDR3 reads TGTGCCACCAGCAGGTCTTCCGTATGGAGCGGAAGATCCTACGAGCAGTACTTC. Full variable domain (remainder filled in from reference TRBV15 and TRBJ2-7): DAMVIQNPRYQVTQFGKPVTLSCSQTLNHNVMYWYQQKSSQAPKLLFHYYDKDFNNEADTPDNFQSRRPNTSFCFLDIRSPGLGDTAMYLCATSRSSVWSGRSYEQYFGPGTRLTVT.

This clone was counted once. The chain carries TRBV30 and TRBJ2-1; D perhaps matches TRBD2 (5 bases). This CDR3 has 14 amino acids. CDR1 is GTSNPN, CDR2 SVGIG, per germline (reference sequence). V lost 4 bases and J lost 0, with 10 bases in between. The CDR3 bases are TGTGCCTGGATCGCCGGGGACTCCTACAATGAGCAGTTCTTC. It encodes CAWIAGDSYNEQFF.

The chain couples TRBV7-9 to TRBJ2-5, with 11 bases matching TRBD2. CDR1 SEHNR and CDR2 FQNEAQ come from the germline V gene (reference sequence). V gave up 5 bases and J gave up 7 bases; unmatched junction bases: 9. This CDR3 comprises 15 residues. CDR3 nucleotides: TGTGCCAGCAGCGATAGCGGGAGGGCCGTGGGGACCCAGTACTTC. Translating gives CASSDSGRAVGTQYF. The full variable domain, rest sourced from reference TRBV7-9 and TRBJ2-5, is DTGVSQNPRHKITKRGQNVTFRCDPISEHNRLYWYRQTLGQGPEFLTYFQNEAQLEKSRLLSDRFSAERPKGSFSTLEIQRTEQGDSAMYLCASSDSGRAVGTQYFGPGTRLLVL.

This clone occurred a few times. The rearrangement uses TRBV7-8 and TRBJ2-7; no clear D. The V gene lost 6 bases and the J gene lost 2 bases, with 14 bases spanning the gap. Per the germline V gene, CDR1 is SGHVS and CDR2 is FQNEAQ. The CDR3 length is 14 residues. In DNA form, the CDR3 reads TGTGCCAGCAGTTGGGCCTCGCGCACCTACGAGCAGTACTTC. Translated: CASSWASRTYEQYF.

This chain uses TRBV4-1 with TRBJ2-5; possibly TRBD1 for D (5 bases). The V gene lost 2 bases and the J gene lost 5 bases, with 18 bases spanning the gap. The germline V gene encodes CDR1 MGHRA and CDR2 YSYEKL. The CDR3 is made up of 16 amino acids. The chain's CDR3 is CASSQYIILPGETQYF. The CDR3, as DNA: TGCGCCAGCAGCCAATACATCATTTTACCAGGGGAGACCCAGTACTTC.

The rearrangement joins TRBV7-8 to TRBJ1-1; 7 bases agree with TRBD1. V dropped 5 bases and J dropped 2; count of bases not matched to a gene: 8. CDR1 SGHVS and CDR2 FQNEAQ come from the germline V gene. This CDR3 contains 15 residues. The CDR3 spells CASSPGDSINTEAFF. The CDR3 DNA reads TGTGCCAGCAGCCCCGGGGACAGCATAAACACTGAAGCTTTCTTT.

This chain joins TRBV7-9 and TRBJ1-5; TRBD1 matches at 7 bases. With V trimmed by 1 base and J by 2 bases, 5 bases remained unmatched. CDR3 length equals 16 residues. Per the germline V gene, CDR1 is SEHNR and CDR2 is FQNEAQ (reference sequence). The CDR3 here is CASSLGAGTGNQPQHF. The CDR3 nucleotides are TGTGCCAGCAGCTTAGGTGCCGGGACAGGCAATCAGCCCCAGCATTTT.

CDR3 nucleotides: TGTGCCAGCAGTGAGCAGGAGGTACTAGAGACCCAGTACTTC. This codes for CASSEQEVLETQYF. V is TRBV6-1 and J is TRBJ2-5; tentatively, D is TRBD2 (5 bases). The V end was cut by 3 bases, the J end by 4 bases, with 12 bases between. This CDR3 region has 14 residues. Germline CDR1 MNHNS, CDR2 SASEGT.

The chain recombines TRBV6-1 with TRBJ1-1; D is undetermined. The CDR3 has 13 amino acids. The germline CDR1 and CDR2 sequences are MNHNS and SASEGT. The V and J ends lost 2 bases and 1 base respectively, with 5 bases between them. This CDR3 is CASSERGNTEAFF. In nucleotides, the CDR3 is TGTGCCAGCAGTGAACGAGGGAACACTGAAGCTTTCTTT.

V and J are TRBV27 and TRBJ1-5, with 7 bases matching TRBD1. Germline lookup yields CDR1 MNHEY and CDR2 SMNVEV (reference sequence). The length of the CDR3 is 16 residues. V lost 5 bases, J lost 1 base, and 8 bases stayed unmatched. CDR3 DNA: TGTGCCAGCAGTCCCAACCACAGGGGAAGCAATCAGCCCCAGCATTTT. Encoded protein: CASSPNHRGSNQPQHF.

The rearrangement links TRBV5-5 to TRBJ2-1; perhaps TRBD1 as D (6 bases). Per germline, CDR1 SGHKS and CDR2 YYEKEE (reference sequence). This CDR3 region has 14 residues. Trimming shortened V by 6 bases and J by 1 base, and 11 bases separated the two germline ends. CDR3 DNA: TGTGCCAGCACCGGGCAGGGGTCCTACAATGAGCAGTTCTTC. Translated, it gives CASTGQGSYNEQFF.